The 17 T cell receptor beta chains below come from one sample, sequenced in a study of Graves' ophthalmopathy and Graves' hyperthyroidism. The sequenced template was RNA, covering the TCR beta CDR3 region. The first-round RT-PCR employed HTBI primers together with the Qiagen OneStep RT-PCR kit. A multiplex PCR was then performed as the second round. A single record per CDR3 protein comes from TCRdb applying MiXCR to the multiplex PCR reads. The sample lists around 1.1 million distinct CDR3 sequences, 36% seen once, with approximately 12% in the top ten. The sequencing input was peripheral blood or thyroid tissue (not recorded which). The origin of the receptors is an adult man with Graves' hyperthyroidism.

V usage is TRBV11-2 and J usage is TRBJ1-2; D is perhaps TRBD1 (5 bases). This CDR3 has 18 amino acids. Trimming removed 5 bases at V and 6 bases at J, with 28 bases between. From germline, CDR1 is SGHAT and CDR2 FQNNGV. CDR3 sequence: CASSPNPDRDGPLHGYTF. The CDR3 bases are TGTGCCAGCAGCCCCAATCCGGACCGGGACGGCCCTCTTCATGGCTACACCTTC.

J is TRBJ2-7 and V is TRBV25-1, with 9 nucleotides matching TRBD1. In germline, CDR1 is MGHDK, CDR2 SYGVNS. The CDR3 consists of 14 residues. The junction had 7 bases not matched to a gene; V was cut back by 3 bases and J by 7 bases. This CDR3 is CASSEGGQGLEQYF. CDR3 DNA: TGTGCCAGCAGTGAGGGAGGACAGGGGCTTGAGCAGTACTTC.

This chain connects TRBV30 to TRBJ1-5; TRBD1 is a possible D gene (6 bases). CDR3 length equals 12 residues. With 7 bases removed from V and 4 bases from J, the gap between germline ends came to 11 bases. From germline, CDR1 is GTSNPN and CDR2 SVGIG (reference sequence). DNA for the CDR3: TGTGCCTCACAGGGAGAGAATCAGCCCCAGCATTTT. Its translation is CASQGENQPQHF.

This clonotype showed up just a few times. This chain links TRBV7-9 with TRBJ1-2, with D possibly being TRBD1 (5 bases). The CDR3 length is 17 residues. Per the germline V gene, CDR1 is SEHNR and CDR2 is FQNEAQ (reference sequence). Trimming pared 2 bases from V and 4 bases from J, leaving 20 bases between. The CDR3 region is CASSLPRGREVGYGYTF. The DNA for the CDR3 is TGTGCCAGCAGCTTACCTCGCGGCAGGGAGGTCGGCTATGGCTACACCTTC.

The rearrangement uses TRBV7-8 and TRBJ2-2, with TRBD2 as a possible D gene (6 bases). Germline lookup yields CDR1 SGHVS and CDR2 FQNEAQ. Trimming cost V 5 bases and J 0 bases, with 13 bases left between them. This CDR3 comprises 16 residues. CDR3 sequence: CASSPSTRANTGELFF. In nucleotides, the CDR3 is TGTGCCAGCAGCCCCTCGACTAGAGCGAACACCGGGGAGCTGTTTTTT.

The gene calls are TRBV4-3 and TRBJ1-1, with D possibly being TRBD1 (5 bases). Germline CDR1 is LGHNA and CDR2 is YSLEER. Trimming shortened V by 8 bases and J by 8 bases, and 18 bases separated the two germline ends. This CDR3 has 13 amino acids. The DNA of the CDR3 is TGCGCCAGCGGTCTACAGGACTCGGCAGAAGCTTTCTTT. Residues: CASGLQDSAEAFF.

The table lists this clonotype with many counts. This chain links TRBV29-1 with TRBJ2-7; 9 bases are shared with TRBD1. There are 16 residues in the CDR3. J lost 0 bases, V lost 1 base, and 7 bases had no gene match. Germline CDR1 SQVTM, CDR2 ANQGSEA. The CDR3 DNA follows: TGCAGCGTTGAAGCCCTGGACAGGGGAAGCTCCTACGAGCAGTACTTC. It is translated as CSVEALDRGSSYEQYF.

This clonotype appeared many times. J is TRBJ2-5 and V is TRBV20-1; D gene unclear. The germline V and J ends were trimmed by 0 bases and 2 bases, with 7 bases remaining between them. Looked up from germline, CDR1 is DFQATT and CDR2 is SNEGSKA (reference sequence). This CDR3 contains 13 residues. CDR3 region: CSARDIVQETQYF. CDR3 DNA sequence: TGCAGTGCTAGAGATATTGTACAAGAGACCCAGTACTTC.

The chain combines TRBV7-9 with TRBJ2-7; 10 bases fit TRBD1. The germline CDR1 and CDR2 sequences are SEHNR and FQNEAQ (reference sequence). V gave up 4 bases and J gave up 7 bases; unmatched junction bases: 7. This CDR3 spans 14 amino acids. CDR3 amino acids: CASSSGTGAGEQYF. The CDR3 nucleotides read TGTGCCAGCAGCTCCGGGACAGGGGCGGGTGAGCAGTACTTC.

The chain combines TRBV12-3 or TRBV12-4 with TRBJ2-3; D not certain. Trimming left V 3 bases short and J 6 bases short, with 7 bases between. CDR3 size: 12 residues. The chain's CDR3 is CASSFLVDTQYF. CDR3 sequence (DNA): TGTGCCAGCAGTTTCCTGGTCGATACGCAGTATTTT.

This clonotype was seen only a few times. The genes are TRBV19 and TRBJ2-7; 11 bases map to TRBD2. V was clipped by 5 bases and J by 5 bases; unmatched bases: 8. The CDR3 length is 15 residues. Germline V gene sequence: CDR1 LNHDA, CDR2 SQIVND (reference sequence). The CDR3: CASSERLAGWNEQYF. The CDR3 DNA follows: TGTGCCAGTAGTGAACGACTAGCGGGATGGAACGAGCAGTACTTC. Complete variable domain (other parts from reference TRBV19 and TRBJ2-7): DGGITQSPKYLFRKEGQNVTLSCEQNLNHDAMYWYRQDPGQGLRLIYYSQIVNDFQKGDIAEGYSVSREKKESFPLTVTSAQKNPTAFYLCASSERLAGWNEQYFGPGTRLTVT.

In regard to this clonotype: The CDR3 does not close with the conserved phenylalanine or tryptophan, likely indicating a read error. The gene calls are TRBV7-8 and TRBJ2-5, with 7 bases fitting TRBD2. This CDR3 contains 14 residues. Germline V gives CDR1 SGHVS, CDR2 FQNEAQ. Trimming removed 5 bases from V and 4 bases from J; junction bases left unmatched: 7. CDR3 region: CASSQTWGGETQYC. The CDR3 nucleotides are TGTGCCAGCAGCCAAACGTGGGGGGGAGAGACCCAGTACTGC.

Points on this clonotype: A much more abundant neighbour one base away suggests this may be a read error. The rearrangement links TRBV20-1 to TRBJ2-7; D unresolved. This CDR3 has 12 amino acids. Germline CDR1 is DFQATT and CDR2 is SNEGSKA (reference sequence). Written as DNA, the CDR3 is TGCAGTGCTGGAGATTTCGTTTACGAGCAGTACTTC. Encoded protein: CSAGDFVYEQYF.

The table lists this clonotype with a few counts. This chain links TRBV12-3 or TRBV12-4 with TRBJ2-7; D not resolved. V lost 6 bases and J lost 2, with 11 bases in between. The length of the CDR3 is 13 residues. CDR3 sequence reads: CASSPTEAYEQYF. The CDR3, as DNA: TGTGCCAGCAGCCCGACGGAAGCCTACGAGCAGTACTTC.

Many counts were recorded for this clonotype. The CDR3 sequence: CASKTTGHSFVEQYF. In DNA form, the CDR3 reads TGTGCCAGCAAAACTACCGGACATTCCTTTGTCGAGCAGTACTTC. The rearrangement joins TRBV2 to TRBJ2-7, with a weak D call TRBD1 (5 bases). The CDR3 covers 15 residues. CDR1 is SNHLY and CDR2 is FYNNEI in the germline V gene. Trimming removed 7 bases at V and 6 bases at J, with 22 bases between.

This clonotype appeared many times. The chain employs TRBV5-1 and TRBJ1-2; D possibly corresponds to TRBD1 (5 bases). Germline assignment: CDR1 SGHRS and CDR2 YFSETQ. Trimming took 4 bases from V and 7 from J, leaving 11 bases between them. This CDR3 has 12 residues. Here the CDR3 DNA reads TGCGCCAGCAGCGACGGGGCCGGTGGCTACACCTTC. Amino acid sequence: CASSDGAGGYTF.

The chain combines TRBV20-1 with TRBJ1-1; a weak D match, TRBD1 (6 bases). Trimming took off 1 base at V and 9 bases at J, with 12 bases between the two ends. This CDR3 is 12 amino acids long. Germline V lookup: CDR1 DFQATT, CDR2 SNEGSKA (reference sequence). The CDR3 nucleotides read TGCAGTGCTAGAGGCATTACAGGGAAAGCTTTCTTT. Amino acids: CSARGITGKAFF.